Listed below are T cell receptor beta chains from one sample, sequenced in a study of shared clonotypes between healthy human individuals. TCRdb keeps only in-frame clones here, not all; method: immunoSEQ multiplex PCR. Here the sample spans fewer than 3 million clones, approximately 90% being singletons. Sample: naive CD4+ T cells from PBMCs. These receptors were collected from a man aged 18 to 30 in good health. Some clones in this sample may be carry-over from other donors' samples. CDR3s include the opening cysteine and the closing phenylalanine or tryptophan. D genes are given only for firm matches. Only part of the rows carry a size: once, few, many, or a class if the clone is expanded.

V,size,D,J,DNA,CDR3
TRBV2,-,-,TRBJ2-5,TGTGCCAGCGCGGCAGGGGTGGCCCAAGAGACCCAGTACTTC,CASAAGVAQETQYF
TRBV2,-,TRBD1,TRBJ1-2,TGTGCCAGCAGAGGACAGGGAATCTATGGCTACACCTTC,CASRGQGIYGYTF
TRBV28,-,-,TRBJ2-7,TGTGCCAGCAGTCAACCGGGACTTAACCTACTAGAGCAGTACTTC,CASSQPGLNLLEQYF
TRBV5-4,-,TRBD1,TRBJ2-5,TGTGCCAGCAGCTTGGTCCCTACAGGGGAACAAGAGACCCAGTACTTC,CASSLVPTGEQETQYF
TRBV19,-,TRBD1,TRBJ1-5,TGTGCCAGTACCAGACAGGGGGTACATAGCAATCAGCCCCAGCATTTT,CASTRQGVHSNQPQHF
TRBV18,-,-,TRBJ2-7,TGTGCCAGCTCACCAGGTCCACAGGGCTACGAGCAGTACTTC,CASSPGPQGYEQYF
TRBV6-1,-,-,TRBJ1-5,TGTGCCAGCACCTCACATCATAATCAGCCCCAGCATTTT,CASTSHHNQPQHF
TRBV14,-,-,TRBJ2-1,TGTGCCAGCAGCCGGAGTTCCTCCTACAATGAGCAGTTCTTC,CASSRSSSYNEQFF
TRBV19,once,-,TRBJ1-2,TGTGCCAGTGGATCTACGAGAACTCAGGTGGGCTACACCTTC,CASGSTRTQVGYTF
TRBV11-3,-,TRBD2,TRBJ2-1,TGTGCCAGCAGCCTAGATAGAGTGGGACTAGCGGGGCAGAATGAGCAGTTCTTC,CASSLDRVGLAGQNEQFF
TRBV5-4,-,-,TRBJ2-2,TGTGCCAGCAGCTTGGCACAGAACACCGGGGAGCTGTTTTTT,CASSLAQNTGELFF
TRBV5-5,-,TRBD1,TRBJ2-3,TGTGCCAGCAGCTTTCTTTTCCGACAGGGGAGCACAGATACGCAGTATTTT,CASSFLFRQGSTDTQYF
TRBV5-4,-,-,TRBJ2-3,TGTGCCAGCAGCTCTCGGTGGCCCACAGATACGCAGTATTTT,CASSSRWPTDTQYF
TRBV5-1,-,-,TRBJ2-5,TGCGCCAGCAGCTTGGTGGCTTCCCAAGAGACCCAGTACTTC,CASSLVASQETQYF
TRBV28,-,-,TRBJ1-1,TGTGCCAGCAGTTTGCAGGGCGCGAACACTGAAGCTTTCTTT,CASSLQGANTEAFF
TRBV7-2,-,-,TRBJ2-3,TGTGCCAGCAGCTTAGGGGTGCGCGGTCCTAGCACAGATACGCAGTATTTT,CASSLGVRGPSTDTQYF
TRBV7-2,-,-,TRBJ1-5,TGTGCCAGCAGCCCACGATTTGGGAATCAGCCCCAGCATTTT,CASSPRFGNQPQHF
TRBV9,-,-,TRBJ1-4,TGTGCCAGTCGGGCCGGACCTAATGAAAAACTGTTTTTT,CASRAGPNEKLFF
TRBV18,-,TRBD2,TRBJ2-7,TGTGCCAGCTCCGGTGGACTAGCGGAATCCTACGAGCAGTACTTC,CASSGGLAESYEQYF
TRBV5-4,-,-,TRBJ2-5,TGTGCCAGCAGCTTGTACGCCTCACGGGAGACCCAGTACTTC,CASSLYASRETQYF
TRBV29-1,-,TRBD1,TRBJ1-5,TGCAGCGCTGGGGACAGGGATCAGCCCCAGCATTTT,CSAGDRDQPQHF
TRBV19,-,TRBD1,TRBJ2-7,TGTGCCAGTAGTAACGACAGGGGGCTGCGCTACGAGCAGTACTTC,CASSNDRGLRYEQYF
TRBV28,-,TRBD2,TRBJ2-7,TGTGCCAGCATTCCTATGGGGCTAGCGGCCTCCTACGAGCAGTACTTC,CASIPMGLAASYEQYF
TRBV6-5,-,TRBD1,TRBJ1-1,TGTGCCAGCAGCTCGGGACAGGACACTGAAGCTTTCTTT,CASSSGQDTEAFF
TRBV30,few,-,TRBJ1-1,TGTGCCTGGAGTGTATTTACATCCAGGGTGAACACTGAAGCTTTCTTT,CAWSVFTSRVNTEAFF
TRBV27,once,TRBD1,TRBJ1-1,TGTGCCAGCAGCTCGATACTGTGGGCAGGGGGATGGACTGAAGCTTTCTTT,CASSSILWAGGWTEAFF
TRBV4-3,-,-,TRBJ1-2,TGCGCCAGCAGCCAAGACTGGTCAGACAACTATGGCTACACCTTC,CASSQDWSDNYGYTF
TRBV28,-,TRBD1,TRBJ1-5,TGTGCCAGCAGTTCTCGGACAGGGCGCTTTGAACAGCCCCAGCATTTT,CASSSRTGRFEQPQHF
TRBV27,once,-,TRBJ1-4,TGTGCCAGCAGTTTATCCTGGCGAGGCGGTGAAAAACTGTTTTTT,CASSLSWRGGEKLFF
TRBV28,few,-,TRBJ1-1,TGTGCCAGCAGTTCCAGCCGGTCAGGGAACACTGAAGCTTTCTTT,CASSSSRSGNTEAFF
TRBV28,-,TRBD1,TRBJ2-5,TGTGCCAGCAATCCGGACAGGATTGGAGAGACCCAGTACTTC,CASNPDRIGETQYF
TRBV11-2,-,-,TRBJ2-1,TGTGCCAGCAGCGCGCACTCTAGGACGATATACAATGAGCAGTTCTTC,CASSAHSRTIYNEQFF
TRBV7-9,-,TRBD2,TRBJ2-7,TGTGCCAGCAGCTTTTCCGTGGGACTAGCGGGTCTCGTTACCTACGAGCAGTACTTC,CASSFSVGLAGLVTYEQYF
TRBV7-2,-,-,TRBJ1-5,TGTGCCAGCAGCTTAGCGGCGGGGGGGGAGCCCCAGCATTTT,CASSLAAGGEPQHF
TRBV7-2,-,-,TRBJ2-2,TGTGCCAGCAGCTTAGTATTACAAAGCGGGGAGCTGTTTTTT,CASSLVLQSGELFF
TRBV2,-,-,TRBJ1-4,TGTGCCAGCAGTGGCCTGGGAGGGGATAATGAAAAACTGTTTTTT,CASSGLGGDNEKLFF
TRBV7-2,-,-,TRBJ1-2,TGTGCCAGCAGCTCAGTAGCTAACTATGGCTACACCTTC,CASSSVANYGYTF
TRBV2,-,TRBD2,TRBJ2-5,TGTGCCAGCAGTTGGGGGGGAGGAGCCCAAGAGACCCAGTACTTC,CASSWGGGAQETQYF
TRBV18,-,TRBD1,TRBJ1-4,TGTGCCAGCTCACCACAAAGGAGCCGGGACAGGAATGAAAAACTGTTTTTT,CASSPQRSRDRNEKLFF
TRBV11-2,-,-,TRBJ2-7,TGTGCCGGAGGAGATCTGACGGGCGCCTACGAGCAGTACTTC,CAGGDLTGAYEQYF
TRBV4-1,-,TRBD1,TRBJ1-2,TGCGCCAGCAGGTCCGGGACAGGGGTCTATGGCTACACCTTC,CASRSGTGVYGYTF
TRBV6-1,-,-,TRBJ2-5,TGTGCCAGCAGGGGAGAGACCCAGTACTTC,CASRGETQYF
TRBV28,once,TRBD1,TRBJ1-4,TGTGCCAGCAGTTTGCCGCCAGGGGGCGCTCAGGAAAAACTGTTTTTT,CASSLPPGGAQEKLFF
TRBV6-1,once,TRBD1,TRBJ1-5,TGTGCCAGTGGGGACAGCTACAATCAGCCCCAGCATTTT,CASGDSYNQPQHF
TRBV7-9,-,-,TRBJ1-2,TGTGCCAGCAGCTTAATAGGGGGGAACTATGGCTACACCTTC,CASSLIGGNYGYTF
TRBV5-1,-,-,TRBJ2-1,TGCGCCAGCAGCTTCATAAATAATGAGCAGTTCTTC,CASSFINNEQFF
TRBV4-1,-,-,TRBJ2-7,TGCGCCAGCAGCCAAGAGGTTAGCGCAAGCTACTACGAGCAGTACTTC,CASSQEVSASYYEQYF
TRBV19,-,-,TRBJ1-1,TGTGCCAGTAGTCATAGGGGGGAAGGCGCTGAAGCTTTCTTT,CASSHRGEGAEAFF
TRBV19,once,TRBD1,TRBJ1-5,TGTGCCAGTATAGGACAGGGGGATCAGCCCCAGCATTTT,CASIGQGDQPQHF
TRBV21-1,-,-,TRBJ2-7,TGTGCCAGCTCTCAGGAGAGCTCCTACGAGCAGTACTTC,CASSQESSYEQYF
TRBV7-9,-,-,TRBJ2-2,TGTGCCAGCAGCTTGGAGGGTACCGGGGAGCTGTTTTTT,CASSLEGTGELFF
TRBV6-1,-,TRBD2,TRBJ2-7,TGTGCCAGCAGTGAAAGTCTAGCGGGAGTTCACTACGAGCAGTACTTC,CASSESLAGVHYEQYF
TRBV5-1,once,TRBD2,TRBJ2-3,TGCGCCAGCAGCTTGGGAGGCACTAGCGGGAGCACAGATACGCAGTATTTT,CASSLGGTSGSTDTQYF
TRBV5-1,few,TRBD2,TRBJ2-1,TGCGCCAGCAGCTCCCGGACTAGCGACAATGAGCAGTTCTTC,CASSSRTSDNEQFF
TRBV18,once,TRBD1,TRBJ2-1,TGTGCCAGCTCACCCGGGCAGGGGGCACCCAATGAGCAGTTCTTC,CASSPGQGAPNEQFF
TRBV9,-,TRBD1,TRBJ2-7,TGTGCCAGCAGCGTAGACAGGGGAACCTACGAGCAGTACTTC,CASSVDRGTYEQYF